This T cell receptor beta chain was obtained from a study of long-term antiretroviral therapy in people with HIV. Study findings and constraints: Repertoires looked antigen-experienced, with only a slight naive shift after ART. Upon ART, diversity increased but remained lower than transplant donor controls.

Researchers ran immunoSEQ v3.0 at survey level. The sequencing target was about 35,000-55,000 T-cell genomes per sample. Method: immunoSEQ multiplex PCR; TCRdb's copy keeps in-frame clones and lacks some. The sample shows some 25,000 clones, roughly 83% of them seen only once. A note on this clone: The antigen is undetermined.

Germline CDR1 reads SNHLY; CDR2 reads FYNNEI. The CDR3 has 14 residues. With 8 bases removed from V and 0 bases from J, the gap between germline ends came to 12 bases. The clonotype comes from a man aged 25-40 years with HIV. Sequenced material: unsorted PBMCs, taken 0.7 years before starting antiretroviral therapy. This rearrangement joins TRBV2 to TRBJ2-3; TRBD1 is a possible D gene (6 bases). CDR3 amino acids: CASERQASTDTQYF. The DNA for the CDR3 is TGTGCCAGCGAGAGACAGGCTAGCACAGATACGCAGTATTTT.